These 29 T cell receptor beta chains share one sample of origin, sequenced in a study of cytomegalovirus exposure and HLA in healthy donors. PCR employed 60 Vbeta and 13 Jbeta primers. Sequencing was performed with immunoSEQ multiplex PCR; in TCRdb, only in-frame clones are kept and a portion is missing. The table has around 140,000 clones, about 64% seen once. Material: PBMCs. These receptors originate from a woman in her thirties or forties in good health and CMV-seronegative.

For this clone: Distinct nucleotide sequences in the sample also encode this CDR3. CDR3 DNA: TGTGCCAGCAGTGTCACAGGGCTAGGTAATTCACCCCTCCACTTT. It is translated as CASSVTGLGNSPLHF. V and J are TRBV27 and TRBJ1-6, with a weak D call TRBD1 (6 bases). The germline V and J ends were trimmed by 5 bases and 6 bases, with 14 bases remaining between them. Germline lookup yields CDR1 MNHEY and CDR2 SMNVEV (reference sequence). This CDR3 has 15 residues.

The chain links TRBV2 to TRBJ2-5; 10 bases are shared with TRBD2. This CDR3 is built from 13 residues. CDR1 and CDR2 from the germline V gene are SNHLY and FYNNEI. J gave up 7 bases and V 7 bases, and 6 bases lay outside the gene matches. CDR3 sequence (DNA): TGTGCCAGCAAAGGGACTAGCGAAGGGACCCAGTACTTC. Residues: CASKGTSEGTQYF.

The J gene is TRBJ2-3, the V gene TRBV18; D gene ambiguous. Germline CDR1 is KGHSH and CDR2 is LQKENI. The CDR3 loop spans 11 amino acids. V shed 6 bases and J shed 5 bases, with 6 bases lying between them. The CDR3 loop reads CASSTGDTQYF. CDR3 DNA: TGTGCCAGCTCCACTGGAGATACGCAGTATTTT.

This rearrangement joins TRBV7-2 to TRBJ2-7; TRBD2 aligns across 7 bases. This CDR3 has 15 residues. CDR1 and CDR2 from the germline V gene are SGHTA and FQGNSA. V lost 6 bases to trimming and J lost 1 base; unmatched junction nucleotides: 9. The CDR3: CASRPRGGGSYEQYF. CDR3 sequence (DNA): TGTGCCAGCAGACCGCGGGGCGGGGGATCCTACGAGCAGTACTTC.

The table lists this clone with a few counts. The V call is TRBV5-1, the J call TRBJ2-7; D is uncertain. V was pared by 2 bases and J by 6 bases, with 9 bases between. In germline, CDR1 is SGHRS, CDR2 YFSETQ. CDR3 length: 12 amino acids. CDR3 DNA sequence: TGCGCCAGCAGCTTAGGAGCTCGCGAGCAGTACTTC. It specifies CASSLGAREQYF.

This clone was observed once. The V call is TRBV30, the J call TRBJ2-5, with TRBD1 as a possible D gene (6 bases). CDR1 is GTSNPN, CDR2 SVGIG, per germline (reference sequence). Trimming stripped 0 bases from V and 4 bases from J, with 12 bases between. This CDR3 comprises 14 residues. The CDR3 DNA follows: TGTGCCTGGAGTGTCAATTACAGGGTAGAGACCCAGTACTTC. It is translated as CAWSVNYRVETQYF.

This rearrangement joins TRBV19 to TRBJ2-7; weak D call: TRBD2 (5 bases). Trimming cost V 0 bases and J 0 bases, with 12 bases left between them. Germline values: CDR1 LNHDA, CDR2 SQIVND (reference sequence). This CDR3 contains 16 residues. The CDR3 DNA follows: TGTGCCAGTAGTATAGACCCGGACTTGAACTCCTACGAGCAGTACTTC. The encoded protein is CASSIDPDLNSYEQYF. The whole variable domain, filled in from reference TRBV19 and TRBJ2-7, reads DGGITQSPKYLFRKEGQNVTLSCEQNLNHDAMYWYRQDPGQGLRLIYYSQIVNDFQKGDIAEGYSVSREKKESFPLTVTSAQKNPTAFYLCASSIDPDLNSYEQYFGPGTRLTVT.

This clone was counted only a few times. V is TRBV7-8 and J is TRBJ2-5, with D possibly TRBD1 on 6 matching bases. CDR1 is SGHVS and CDR2 is FQNEAQ in the germline V gene. The V end lost 1 base, the J end lost 1 base, and 7 bases lay between the germline ends. The CDR3 is 14 amino acids. CDR3: CASSLGTAQETQYF. CDR3 DNA: TGTGCCAGCAGCTTAGGGACAGCCCAAGAGACCCAGTACTTC.

This rearrangement joins TRBV29-1 to TRBJ1-1; D ambiguous. The CDR3 contains 13 residues. V dropped 7 bases and J dropped 1 base, with 13 bases sitting between them. The germline V gene encodes CDR1 SQVTM and CDR2 ANQGSEA. The DNA of the CDR3 is TGCAGCGGGAGGGAGACTCAGAACACTGAAGCTTTCTTT. Translated, it gives CSGRETQNTEAFF.

This chain connects TRBV19 to TRBJ2-1, with TRBD2 identical over 10 bases. The CDR3 runs to 15 residues. Germline V gives CDR1 LNHDA, CDR2 SQIVND (reference sequence). J lost 2 bases, V lost 8 bases, and 6 bases had no gene match. This CDR3 is CASGWSGGAYNEQFF. The CDR3 DNA reads TGTGCCAGTGGGTGGAGCGGGGGGGCCTACAATGAGCAGTTCTTC. Combining the CDR3 with reference TRBV19 and TRBJ2-1 gives the whole variable domain DGGITQSPKYLFRKEGQNVTLSCEQNLNHDAMYWYRQDPGQGLRLIYYSQIVNDFQKGDIAEGYSVSREKKESFPLTVTSAQKNPTAFYLCASGWSGGAYNEQFFGPGTRLTVL.

The chain uses TRBV7-2 and TRBJ1-2; D gene uncertain. Germline assignment: CDR1 SGHTA and CDR2 FQGNSA. This CDR3 has 13 amino acids. Trimming shortened V by 5 bases and J by 5 bases, and 12 bases separated the two germline ends. CDR3 in amino acids: CASSSRPGYGYTF. The CDR3 region has the DNA TGTGCCAGCAGCAGCCGGCCGGGTTATGGCTACACCTTC.

The chain uses TRBV7-9 and TRBJ1-1; D gene unclear. This CDR3 is built from 12 residues. V lost 1 base, J lost 4 bases, and 4 bases lay in between. Looked up from germline, CDR1 is SEHNR and CDR2 is FQNEAQ (reference sequence). The CDR3 here is CASSLGITEAFF. CDR3 sequence (DNA): TGTGCCAGCAGCTTAGGTATCACTGAAGCTTTCTTT.

This clone was counted a few times. This sequence joins TRBV6-4 and TRBJ1-1; D is ambiguous. The CDR3 has 15 amino acids. Germline CDR1 reads MRHNA; CDR2 reads SNTAGT. Trimming shortened V by 5 bases and J by 0 bases, and 13 bases separated the two germline ends. The CDR3 is CASSQDYAMNTEAFF. The CDR3, as DNA: TGTGCCAGCAGTCAGGACTACGCGATGAACACTGAAGCTTTCTTT.

The rearrangement joins TRBV7-9 to TRBJ1-5; the D is unclear. Germline V gene data show CDR1 as SEHNR and CDR2 as FQNEAQ (reference sequence). Trimming left V 1 base short and J 4 bases short, with 8 bases between. The CDR3 extends over 14 amino acids. CDR3 in DNA: TGTGCCAGCAGCTTAGTCGGGGAGAATCAGCCCCAGCATTTT. Its protein product is CASSLVGENQPQHF.

The genes are TRBV5-4 and TRBJ1-6; TRBD1 agrees at 11 bases. There are 16 residues in the CDR3. V lost 3 bases to trimming and J lost 6 bases; unmatched junction nucleotides: 5. From germline, CDR1 is SGHNT and CDR2 YYREEE (reference sequence). The CDR3 loop reads CASSSDRGQGNSPLHF. The CDR3 nucleotides are TGTGCCAGCAGCTCGGACAGGGGGCAGGGTAATTCACCCCTCCACTTT.

J is TRBJ1-1 and V is TRBV7-3; D gene unclear. Germline V lookup: CDR1 SGHTA, CDR2 FQGTGA. Trimming cost V 1 base and J 4 bases, with 7 bases left between them. There are 13 residues in the CDR3. In nucleotides, the CDR3 is TGTGCCAGCAGCTTAATTGAGAGCACTGAAGCTTTCTTT. The encoded protein is CASSLIESTEAFF.

The genes are TRBV7-8 and TRBJ1-3; D is unclear. Trimming left V 1 base short and J 3 bases short, with 7 bases between. Looked up from germline, CDR1 is SGHVS and CDR2 is FQNEAQ. The CDR3 has 14 residues. CDR3 in DNA: TGTGCCAGCAGCTTAGTTTCAGGTGGAAACACCATATATTTT. Protein product: CASSLVSGGNTIYF.

The rearrangement joins TRBV10-3 to TRBJ2-7; D may be TRBD2 (6 bases). The CDR3 has 14 residues. V was cut by 8 bases and J by 3 bases, with 17 bases left in between. Germline V gene sequence: CDR1 ENHRY, CDR2 SYGVKD. Written as DNA, the CDR3 is TGTGCCATCGGCCTCGGGACTCTAAGCTACGAGCAGTACTTC. Translating it yields CAIGLGTLSYEQYF.

The chain recombines TRBV10-3 with TRBJ2-5, with D tentatively TRBD2 (5 bases). This CDR3 comprises 14 residues. Germline V gene lookup returns CDR1 ENHRY and CDR2 SYGVKD. The V end lost 0 bases, the J end lost 5 bases, and 10 bases lay between the germline ends. The CDR3 sequence: CAISESGVWETQYF. The CDR3 bases are TGTGCCATCAGTGAGTCGGGAGTTTGGGAGACCCAGTACTTC.

This clone was observed a single time. The genes are TRBV7-3 and TRBJ2-3, with 8 bases fitting TRBD2. This CDR3 contains 14 residues. Unmatched junction bases numbered 1, after V lost 2 bases and J lost 3 bases. CDR1 and CDR2 (germline): SGHTA, FQGTGA. The CDR3 coding sequence is TGTGCCAGCAGCTTACAGCGGGGGACAGATACGCAGTATTTT. Translating gives CASSLQRGTDTQYF.

The chain carries TRBV30 and TRBJ1-1; D not certain. V was cut by 7 bases and J by 1 base, with 16 bases left in between. Germline-derived CDR1 and CDR2 are GTSNPN and SVGIG (reference sequence). The CDR3 length is 14 residues. The CDR3 coding sequence is TGTGCCTTCAACCCTAAACTGCGGAACACTGAAGCTTTCTTT. It translates to CAFNPKLRNTEAFF.

The genes are TRBV29-1 and TRBJ1-2; tentatively, D is TRBD1 (6 bases). CDR1 is SQVTM, CDR2 ANQGSEA, per germline. The V end was cut by 4 bases, the J end by 4 bases, with 22 bases between. The CDR3 contains 16 residues. The CDR3 sequence: CSVGVDAGVFVYGYTF. CDR3 coding DNA: TGCAGCGTTGGTGTGGACGCAGGGGTCTTCGTCTATGGCTACACCTTC. Using reference TRBV29-1 and TRBJ1-2 for the parts outside the CDR3, the full variable domain is SAVISQKPSRDICQRGTSLTIQCQVDSQVTMMFWYRQQPGQSLTLIATANQGSEATYESGFVIDKFPISRPNLTFSTLTVSNMSPEDSSIYLCSVGVDAGVFVYGYTFGSGTRLTVV.

This clone has just a few counts. The chain is built from TRBV7-2 and TRBJ2-3; 10 bases line up with TRBD1. CDR3 length: 15 residues. Germline CDR1 SGHTA, CDR2 FQGNSA. The J segment lost 8 bases and the V segment lost 5 bases, leaving 10 bases of the junction unmatched. CDR3 loop: CASSQAGTGVGTQYF. CDR3 sequence (DNA): TGTGCCAGCAGCCAGGCAGGGACAGGGGTGGGTACGCAGTATTTT.

This sequence joins TRBV7-2 and TRBJ2-1; 13 bases are shared with TRBD2. This CDR3 spans 15 amino acids. Unmatched junction bases numbered 4, after V lost 6 bases and J lost 5 bases. The germline CDR1 and CDR2 sequences are SGHTA and FQGNSA. The CDR3 DNA sequence: TGTGCCAGCAGTCCGACTAGCGGGGGGAACAATGAGCAGTTCTTC. Translating it yields CASSPTSGGNNEQFF.

This chain joins TRBV5-1 and TRBJ2-5, with TRBD2 matching over 7 bases. The V gene end was trimmed by 2 bases and the J gene end by 2 bases; junction bases not matched to a gene: 6. The length of the CDR3 is 15 residues. CDR1 and CDR2 (germline): SGHRS, YFSETQ. DNA of the CDR3: TGCGCCAGCAGCTTAGGAGCGGGGCCACAAGAGACCCAGTACTTC. Protein product: CASSLGAGPQETQYF.

The rearrangement joins TRBV7-2 to TRBJ2-7; 8 nucleotides match TRBD2. Unmatched junction bases numbered 11, after V lost 5 bases and J lost 2 bases. CDR1 is SGHTA, CDR2 FQGNSA, per germline. The CDR3 is 16 amino acids. The CDR3, as DNA: TGTGCCAGCAGCCTACCCCGACAGCGGGAGACCTACGAGCAGTACTTC. This translates into CASSLPRQRETYEQYF.

The chain couples TRBV7-8 to TRBJ1-1; possible D gene TRBD1, 5 bases. Germline lookup yields CDR1 SGHVS and CDR2 FQNEAQ. The CDR3 consists of 17 residues. Trimming stripped 3 bases from V and 4 bases from J, with 21 bases between. The CDR3, as DNA: TGTGCCAGCAGCTTTCCTCCTCAGGGCCGGAGGGCCACTGAAGCTTTCTTT. Residues: CASSFPPQGRRATEAFF.

The rearrangement joins TRBV2 to TRBJ1-1; 7 nucleotides align to TRBD1. Germline-derived CDR1 and CDR2 are SNHLY and FYNNEI. The CDR3 loop spans 14 amino acids. V lost 4 bases to trimming and J lost 5 bases; unmatched junction nucleotides: 7. The DNA of the CDR3 is TGTGCCAGCAGTGTATCAGGGGGACGTACTGAAGCTTTCTTT. It yields the protein CASSVSGGRTEAFF.

V gene TRBV5-6 combines with J gene TRBJ2-1, with 11 bases fitting TRBD2. The V segment lost 6 bases and the J segment 3 bases; nucleotides outside the gene matches: 5. Germline values: CDR1 SGHDT, CDR2 YYEEEE. The CDR3 spans 15 residues. In nucleotides, the CDR3 is TGTGCCAGCACGCGACTAGCGGGGAACTACAATGAGCAGTTCTTC. This translates into CASTRLAGNYNEQFF.